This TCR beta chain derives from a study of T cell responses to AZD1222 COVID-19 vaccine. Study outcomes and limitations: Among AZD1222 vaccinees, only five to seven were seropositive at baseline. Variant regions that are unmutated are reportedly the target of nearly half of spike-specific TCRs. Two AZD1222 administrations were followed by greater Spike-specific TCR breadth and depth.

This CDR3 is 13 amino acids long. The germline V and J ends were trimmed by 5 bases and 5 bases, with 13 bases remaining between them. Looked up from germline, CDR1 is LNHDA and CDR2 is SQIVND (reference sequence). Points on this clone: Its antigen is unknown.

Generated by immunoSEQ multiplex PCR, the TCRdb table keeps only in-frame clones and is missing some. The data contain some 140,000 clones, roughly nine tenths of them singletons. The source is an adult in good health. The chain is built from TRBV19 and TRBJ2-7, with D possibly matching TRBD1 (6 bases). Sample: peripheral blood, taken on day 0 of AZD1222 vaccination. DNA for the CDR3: TGTGCCAGTAGTTTTACAGGGACCGACGAGCAGTACTTC. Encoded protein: CASSFTGTDEQYF. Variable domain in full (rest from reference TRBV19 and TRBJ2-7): DGGITQSPKYLFRKEGQNVTLSCEQNLNHDAMYWYRQDPGQGLRLIYYSQIVNDFQKGDIAEGYSVSREKKESFPLTVTSAQKNPTAFYLCASSFTGTDEQYFGPGTRLTVT.